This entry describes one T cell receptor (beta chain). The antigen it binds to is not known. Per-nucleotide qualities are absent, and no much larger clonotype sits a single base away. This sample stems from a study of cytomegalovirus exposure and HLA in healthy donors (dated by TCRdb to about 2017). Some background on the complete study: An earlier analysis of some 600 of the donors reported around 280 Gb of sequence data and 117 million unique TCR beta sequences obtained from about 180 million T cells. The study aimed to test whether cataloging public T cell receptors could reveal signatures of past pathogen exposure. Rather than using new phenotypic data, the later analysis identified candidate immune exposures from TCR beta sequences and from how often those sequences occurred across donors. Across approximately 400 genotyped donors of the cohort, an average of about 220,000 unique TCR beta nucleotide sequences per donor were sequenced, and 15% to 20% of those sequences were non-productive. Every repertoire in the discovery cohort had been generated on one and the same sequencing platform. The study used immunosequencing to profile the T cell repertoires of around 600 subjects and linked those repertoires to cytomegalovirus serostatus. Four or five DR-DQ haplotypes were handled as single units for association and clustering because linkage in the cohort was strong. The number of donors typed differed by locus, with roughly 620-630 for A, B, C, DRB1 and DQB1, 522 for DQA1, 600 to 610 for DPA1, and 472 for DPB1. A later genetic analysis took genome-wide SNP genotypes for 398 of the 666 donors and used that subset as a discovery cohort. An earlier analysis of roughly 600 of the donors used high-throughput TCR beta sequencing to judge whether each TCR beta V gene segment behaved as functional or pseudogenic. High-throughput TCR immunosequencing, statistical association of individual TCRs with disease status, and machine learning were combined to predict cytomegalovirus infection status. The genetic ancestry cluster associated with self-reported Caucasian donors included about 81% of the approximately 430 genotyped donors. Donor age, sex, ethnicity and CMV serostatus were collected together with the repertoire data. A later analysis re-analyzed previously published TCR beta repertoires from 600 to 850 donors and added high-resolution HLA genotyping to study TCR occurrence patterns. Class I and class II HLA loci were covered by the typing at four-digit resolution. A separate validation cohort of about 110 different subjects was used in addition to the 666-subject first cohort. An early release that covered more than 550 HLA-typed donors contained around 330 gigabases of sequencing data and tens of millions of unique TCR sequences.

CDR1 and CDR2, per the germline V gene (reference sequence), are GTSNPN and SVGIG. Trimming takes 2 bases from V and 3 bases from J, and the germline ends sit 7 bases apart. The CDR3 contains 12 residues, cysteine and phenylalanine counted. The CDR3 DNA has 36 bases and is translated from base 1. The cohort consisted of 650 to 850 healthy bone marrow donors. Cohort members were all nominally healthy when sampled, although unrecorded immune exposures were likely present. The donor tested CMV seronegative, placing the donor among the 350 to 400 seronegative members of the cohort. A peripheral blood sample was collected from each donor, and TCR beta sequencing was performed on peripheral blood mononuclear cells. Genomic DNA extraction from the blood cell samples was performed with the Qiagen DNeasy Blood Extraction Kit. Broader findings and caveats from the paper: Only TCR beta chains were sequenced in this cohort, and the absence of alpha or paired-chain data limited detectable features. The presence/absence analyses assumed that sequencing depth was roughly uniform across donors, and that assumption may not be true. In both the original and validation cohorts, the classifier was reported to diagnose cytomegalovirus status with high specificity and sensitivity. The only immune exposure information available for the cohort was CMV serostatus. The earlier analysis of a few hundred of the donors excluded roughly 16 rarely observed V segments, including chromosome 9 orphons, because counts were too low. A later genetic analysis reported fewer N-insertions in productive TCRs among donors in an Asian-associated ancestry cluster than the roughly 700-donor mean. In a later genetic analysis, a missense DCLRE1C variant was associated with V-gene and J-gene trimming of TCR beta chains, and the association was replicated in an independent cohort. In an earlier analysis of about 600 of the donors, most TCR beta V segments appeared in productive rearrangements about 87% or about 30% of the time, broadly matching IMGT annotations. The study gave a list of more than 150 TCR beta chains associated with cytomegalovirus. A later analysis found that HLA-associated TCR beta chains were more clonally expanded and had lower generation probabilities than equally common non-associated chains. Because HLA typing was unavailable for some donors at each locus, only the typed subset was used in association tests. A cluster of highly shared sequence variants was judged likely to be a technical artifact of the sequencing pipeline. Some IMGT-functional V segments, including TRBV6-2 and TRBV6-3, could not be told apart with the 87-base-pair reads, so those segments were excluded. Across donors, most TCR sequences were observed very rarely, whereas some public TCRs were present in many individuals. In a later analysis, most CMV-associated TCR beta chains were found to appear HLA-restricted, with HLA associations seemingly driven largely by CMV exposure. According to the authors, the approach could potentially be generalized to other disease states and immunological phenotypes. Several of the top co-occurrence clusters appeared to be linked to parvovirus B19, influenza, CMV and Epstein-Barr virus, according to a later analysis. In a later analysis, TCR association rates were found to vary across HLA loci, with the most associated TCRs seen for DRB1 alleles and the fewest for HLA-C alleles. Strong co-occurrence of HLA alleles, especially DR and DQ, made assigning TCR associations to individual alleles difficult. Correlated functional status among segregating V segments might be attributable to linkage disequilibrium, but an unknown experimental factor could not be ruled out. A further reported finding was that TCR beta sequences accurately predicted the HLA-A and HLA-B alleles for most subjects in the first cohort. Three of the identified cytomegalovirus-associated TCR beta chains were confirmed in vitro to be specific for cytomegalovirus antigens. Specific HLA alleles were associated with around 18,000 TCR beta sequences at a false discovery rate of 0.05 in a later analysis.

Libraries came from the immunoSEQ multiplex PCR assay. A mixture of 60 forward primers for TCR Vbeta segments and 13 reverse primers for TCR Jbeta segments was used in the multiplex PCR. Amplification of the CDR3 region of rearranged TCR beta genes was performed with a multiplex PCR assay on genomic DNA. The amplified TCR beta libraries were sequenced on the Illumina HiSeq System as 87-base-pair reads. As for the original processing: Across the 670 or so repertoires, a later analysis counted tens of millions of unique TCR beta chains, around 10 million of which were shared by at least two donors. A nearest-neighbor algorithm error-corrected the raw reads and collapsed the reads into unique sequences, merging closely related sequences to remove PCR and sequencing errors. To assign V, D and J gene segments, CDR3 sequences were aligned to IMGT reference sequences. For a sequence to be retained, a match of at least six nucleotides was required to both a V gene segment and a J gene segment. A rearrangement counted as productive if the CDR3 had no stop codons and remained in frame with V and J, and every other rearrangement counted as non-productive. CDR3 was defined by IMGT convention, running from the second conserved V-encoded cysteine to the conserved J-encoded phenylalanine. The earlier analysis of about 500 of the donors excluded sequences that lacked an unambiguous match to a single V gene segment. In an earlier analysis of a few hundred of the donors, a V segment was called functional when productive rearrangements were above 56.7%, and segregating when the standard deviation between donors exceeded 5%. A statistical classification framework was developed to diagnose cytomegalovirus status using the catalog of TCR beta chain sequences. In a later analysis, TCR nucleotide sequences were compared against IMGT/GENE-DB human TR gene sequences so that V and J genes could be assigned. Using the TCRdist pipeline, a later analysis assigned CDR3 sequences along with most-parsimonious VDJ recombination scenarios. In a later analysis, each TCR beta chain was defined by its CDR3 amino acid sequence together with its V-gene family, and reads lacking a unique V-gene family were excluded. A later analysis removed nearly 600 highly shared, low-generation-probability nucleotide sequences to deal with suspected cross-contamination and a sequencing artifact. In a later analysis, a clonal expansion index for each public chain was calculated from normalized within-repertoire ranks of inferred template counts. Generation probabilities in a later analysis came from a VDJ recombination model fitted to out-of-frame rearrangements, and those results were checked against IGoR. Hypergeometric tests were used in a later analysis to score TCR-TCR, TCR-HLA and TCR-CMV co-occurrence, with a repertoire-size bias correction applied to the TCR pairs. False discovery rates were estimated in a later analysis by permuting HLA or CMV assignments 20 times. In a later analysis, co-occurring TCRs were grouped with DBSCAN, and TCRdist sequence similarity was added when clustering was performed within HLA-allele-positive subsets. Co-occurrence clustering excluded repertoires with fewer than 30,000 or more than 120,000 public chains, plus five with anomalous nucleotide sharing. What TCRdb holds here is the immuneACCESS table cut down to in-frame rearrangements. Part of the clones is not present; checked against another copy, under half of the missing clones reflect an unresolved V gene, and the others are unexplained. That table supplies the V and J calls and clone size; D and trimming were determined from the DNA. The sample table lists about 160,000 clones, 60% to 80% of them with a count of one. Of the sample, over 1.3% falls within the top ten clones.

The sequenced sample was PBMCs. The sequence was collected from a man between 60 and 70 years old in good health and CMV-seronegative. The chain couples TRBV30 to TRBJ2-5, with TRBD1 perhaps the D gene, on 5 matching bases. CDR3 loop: CAWSNRKETQYF. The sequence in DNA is TGTGCCTGGAGTAACAGGAAAGAGACCCAGTACTTC.